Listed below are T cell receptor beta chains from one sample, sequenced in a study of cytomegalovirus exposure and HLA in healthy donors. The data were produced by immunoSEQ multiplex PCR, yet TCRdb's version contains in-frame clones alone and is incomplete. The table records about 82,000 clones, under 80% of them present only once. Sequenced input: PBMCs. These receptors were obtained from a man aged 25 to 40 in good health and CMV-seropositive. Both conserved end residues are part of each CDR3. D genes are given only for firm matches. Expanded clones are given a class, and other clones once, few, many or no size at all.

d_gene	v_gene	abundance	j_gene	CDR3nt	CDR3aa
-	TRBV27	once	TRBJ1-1	TGTGCCAGCAGTTTATTCTCAGGGGCGAACACTGAAGCTTTCTTT	CASSLFSGANTEAFF
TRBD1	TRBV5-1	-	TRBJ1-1	TGCGCCAGCAGCTTTCAGGGGGCTGACACTGAAGCTTTCTTT	CASSFQGADTEAFF
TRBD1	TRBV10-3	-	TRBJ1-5	TGTGCCATTCAGGGGGCAGGCAATCAGCCCCAGCATTTT	CAIQGAGNQPQHF
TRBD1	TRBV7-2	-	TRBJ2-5	TGTGCCAGCAGCGCGCGACCGGGGACAGGAGAGACCCAGTACTTC	CASSARPGTGETQYF
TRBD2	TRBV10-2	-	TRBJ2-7	TGCGCCAGCAGGGGACTAGCGGAGCCCTACGAGCAGTACTTC	CASRGLAEPYEQYF
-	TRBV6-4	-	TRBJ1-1	TGTGCCAGCAGCGGACCGCGGGGGGGAGGGATGAACACTGAAGCTTTCTTT	CASSGPRGGGMNTEAFF
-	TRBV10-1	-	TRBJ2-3	TGCGCCAGCGGGGGGACAGCTAGCACAGATACGCAGTATTTT	CASGGTASTDTQYF
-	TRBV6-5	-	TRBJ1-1	TGTGCCAGCAGTTACGGCTTTCCGAACACTGAAGCTTTCTTT	CASSYGFPNTEAFF
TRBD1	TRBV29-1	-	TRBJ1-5	TGCAGCGTCTCCCCGGGACAGGGCAATCAGCCCCAGCATTTT	CSVSPGQGNQPQHF
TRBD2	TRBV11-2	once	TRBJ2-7	TGTGCCAGCATCCCTAGTAGCGGGAGCCACGAGCAGTACTTC	CASIPSSGSHEQYF
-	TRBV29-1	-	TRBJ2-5	TGCAGCTGGCGGGATTTGTACCAAGAGACCCAGTACTTC	CSWRDLYQETQYF
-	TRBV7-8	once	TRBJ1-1	TGTGCCAGCAGCTTACCGATGGGGCAGGCTGAAGCTTTCTTT	CASSLPMGQAEAFF
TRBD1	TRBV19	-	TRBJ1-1	TGTGCCAGTAGTAGGACAGGTGGGAACACTGAAGCTTTCTTT	CASSRTGGNTEAFF
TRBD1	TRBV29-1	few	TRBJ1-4	TGCAGCGTTGAAGATGAGACAGGGGGTGAAAAACTGTTTTTT	CSVEDETGGEKLFF
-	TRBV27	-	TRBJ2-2	TGTGCCAGCCGCGGGCTTGTTGGGGAGCTGTTTTTT	CASRGLVGELFF
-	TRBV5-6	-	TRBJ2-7	TGTGCCAGCAGCTTGTCCCGGACTGGGGGGGAGCAGTACTTC	CASSLSRTGGEQYF
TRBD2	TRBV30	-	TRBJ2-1	TGTGCCTGGATCCCGGGACTAGCAGCTTCCTACAATGAGCAGTTCTTC	CAWIPGLAASYNEQFF
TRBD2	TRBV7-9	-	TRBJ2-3	TGTGCCAGCAGCCAGGGACTAATCGCGCAGTATTTT	CASSQGLIAQYF
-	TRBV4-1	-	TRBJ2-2	TGCGCCAGCAGCTACTTACTCGACAGGATACGCGGGGAGCTGTTTTTT	CASSYLLDRIRGELFF
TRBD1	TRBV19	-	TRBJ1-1	TGTGCCAGTAGTCTCCTCTCGGACAGGGACAACACTGAAGCTTTCTTT	CASSLLSDRDNTEAFF
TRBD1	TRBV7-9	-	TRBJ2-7	TGTGCCAGCAGCCTTATCCCCGGGACAGGGGTCTACGAGCAGTACTTC	CASSLIPGTGVYEQYF
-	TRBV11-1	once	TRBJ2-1	TGTGCCAGCAACTGGAGGAGGGGGGGGAATGAGCAGTTCTTC	CASNWRRGGNEQFF
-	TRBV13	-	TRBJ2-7	TGTGCCAGCGGAGACGGCCGGTCCTACGAGCAGTACTTC	CASGDGRSYEQYF
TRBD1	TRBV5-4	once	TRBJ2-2	TGTGCCAGCAGCCCGGGACAGGGGGCGCGGACCGGGGAGCTGTTTTTT	CASSPGQGARTGELFF
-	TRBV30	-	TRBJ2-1	TGTGCCTGGAGTGTATATCGGCGGGAGCAGTTCTTC	CAWSVYRREQFF
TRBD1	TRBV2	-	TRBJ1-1	TGTGCCAGCAGTGCACAGGGGGCTGCGGGCCCTGAAGCTTTCTTT	CASSAQGAAGPEAFF
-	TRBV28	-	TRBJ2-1	TGTGCCAGCAGTCCTTGGACCCAGGGTGACAATGAGCAGTTCTTC	CASSPWTQGDNEQFF
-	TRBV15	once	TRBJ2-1	TGTGCCACCAGCAGACCGACAGGATTCTCCTACAATGAGCAGTTCTTC	CATSRPTGFSYNEQFF
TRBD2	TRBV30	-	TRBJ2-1	TGTGCCTGGAATAGACTAGCGGGAGGTAATGAGCAGTTCTTC	CAWNRLAGGNEQFF
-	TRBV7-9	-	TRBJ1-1	TGTTCCAGCAGCTTGGGGGGAGCCAGGGCTTTCTTT	CSSSLGGARAFF
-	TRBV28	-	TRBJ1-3	TGTGCCACTCCGAGTCCCTCTGGAAACACCATATATTTT	CATPSPSGNTIYF
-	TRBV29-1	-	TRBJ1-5	TGCAGCGTTCGGGACAATCATCAGCCCCAGCATTTT	CSVRDNHQPQHF
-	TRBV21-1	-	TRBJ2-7	TGTGCCAGCAGCACGACAGGGGGCGCGCCCTACGAGCAGTACTTC	CASSTTGGAPYEQYF
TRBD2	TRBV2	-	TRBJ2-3	TGTGCCAGCAGTGCCTTTAGCGGGAGGGCCACAGATACGCAGTATTTT	CASSAFSGRATDTQYF
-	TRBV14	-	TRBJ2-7	TGTGCCAGCAGCCGAGCCTTCTACGAGCAGTACTTC	CASSRAFYEQYF
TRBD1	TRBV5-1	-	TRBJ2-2	TGCGCCAGCAGCCCCCGACAGGGATCCGGGGAGCTGTTTTTT	CASSPRQGSGELFF